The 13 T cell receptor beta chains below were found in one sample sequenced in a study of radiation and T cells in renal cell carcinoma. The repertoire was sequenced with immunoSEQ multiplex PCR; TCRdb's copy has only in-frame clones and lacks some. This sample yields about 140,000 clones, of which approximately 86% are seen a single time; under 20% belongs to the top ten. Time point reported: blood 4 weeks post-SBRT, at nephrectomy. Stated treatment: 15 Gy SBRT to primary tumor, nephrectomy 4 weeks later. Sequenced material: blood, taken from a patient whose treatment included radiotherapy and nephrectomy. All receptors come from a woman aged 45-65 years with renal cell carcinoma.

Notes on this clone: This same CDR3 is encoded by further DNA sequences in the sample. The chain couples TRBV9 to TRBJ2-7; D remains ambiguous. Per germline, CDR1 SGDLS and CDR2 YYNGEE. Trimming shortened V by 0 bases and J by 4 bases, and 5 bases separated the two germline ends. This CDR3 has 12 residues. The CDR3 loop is CASSVGGYEQYF. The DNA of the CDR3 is TGTGCCAGCAGCGTAGGGGGTTACGAGCAGTACTTC.

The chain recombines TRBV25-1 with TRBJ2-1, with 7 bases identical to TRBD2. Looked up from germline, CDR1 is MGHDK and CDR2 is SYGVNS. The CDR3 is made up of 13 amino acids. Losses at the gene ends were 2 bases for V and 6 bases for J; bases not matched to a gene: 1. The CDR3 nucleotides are TGTGCCAGCAGTGAACCGGGGGGCAATGAGCAGTTCTTC. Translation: CASSEPGGNEQFF.

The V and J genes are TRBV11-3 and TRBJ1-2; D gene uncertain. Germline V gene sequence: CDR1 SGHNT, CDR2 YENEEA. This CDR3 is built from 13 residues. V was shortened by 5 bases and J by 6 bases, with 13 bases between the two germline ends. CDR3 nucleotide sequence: TGTGCCAGCAGCCGAGCCGGGGAGGATGGCTACACCTTC. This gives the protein CASSRAGEDGYTF.

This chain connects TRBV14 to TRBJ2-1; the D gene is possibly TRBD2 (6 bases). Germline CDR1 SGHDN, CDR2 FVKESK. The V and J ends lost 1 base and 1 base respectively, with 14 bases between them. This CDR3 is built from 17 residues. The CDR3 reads CASSQGAHGRSYNEQFF. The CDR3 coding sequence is TGTGCCAGCAGCCAAGGAGCTCACGGGAGATCCTACAATGAGCAGTTCTTC.

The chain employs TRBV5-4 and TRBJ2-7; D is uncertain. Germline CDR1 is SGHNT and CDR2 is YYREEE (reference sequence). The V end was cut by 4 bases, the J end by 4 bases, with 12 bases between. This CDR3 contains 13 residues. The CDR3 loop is CASSQDLEYEQYF. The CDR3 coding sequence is TGTGCCAGCAGCCAAGATCTTGAGTACGAGCAGTACTTC.

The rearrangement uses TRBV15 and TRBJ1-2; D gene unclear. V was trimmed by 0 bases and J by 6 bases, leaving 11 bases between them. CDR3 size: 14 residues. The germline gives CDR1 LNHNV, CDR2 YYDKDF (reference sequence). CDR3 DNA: TGTGCCACCAGCAGAGATCTTACGGCTAATGGCTACACCTTC. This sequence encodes CATSRDLTANGYTF.

The CDR3 sequence is CASRFQGYGYGYTF. As DNA, the CDR3 is TGTGCCAGCAGGTTTCAGGGTTACGGCTATGGCTACACCTTC. The chain carries TRBV5-4 and TRBJ1-2; TRBD1 is a possible D gene (5 bases). The CDR3 is 14 amino acids. CDR1 SGHNT and CDR2 YYREEE come from the germline V gene (reference sequence). V shed 5 bases and J shed 4 bases, with 15 bases lying between them. The full variable domain, rest sourced from reference TRBV5-4 and TRBJ1-2, is ETGVTQSPTHLIKTRGQQVTLRCSSQSGHNTVSWYQQALGQGPQFIFQYYREEENGRGNFPPRFSGLQFPNYSSELNVNALELDDSALYLCASRFQGYGYGYTFGSGTRLTVV.

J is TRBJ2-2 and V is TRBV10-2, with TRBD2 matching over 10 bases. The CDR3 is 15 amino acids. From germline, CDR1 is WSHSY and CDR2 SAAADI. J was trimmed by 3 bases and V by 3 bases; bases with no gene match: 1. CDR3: CASSEAGGYTGELFF. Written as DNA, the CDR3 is TGCGCCAGCAGTGAAGCGGGAGGGTACACCGGGGAGCTGTTTTTT.

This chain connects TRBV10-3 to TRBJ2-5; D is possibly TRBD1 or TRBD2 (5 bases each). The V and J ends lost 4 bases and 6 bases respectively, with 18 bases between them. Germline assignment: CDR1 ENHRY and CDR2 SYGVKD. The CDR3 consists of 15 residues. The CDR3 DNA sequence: TGTGCCATCAGTGTAGGGACGGTCAGTGATCAGACCCAGTACTTC. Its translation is CAISVGTVSDQTQYF.

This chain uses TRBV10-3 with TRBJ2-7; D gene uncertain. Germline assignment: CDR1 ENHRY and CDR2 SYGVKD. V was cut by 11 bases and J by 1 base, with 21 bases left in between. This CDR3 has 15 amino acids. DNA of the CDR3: TGTGCCGCGTCCCGAAGTATTAGTGGATCCTACGAGCAGTACTTC. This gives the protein CAASRSISGSYEQYF.

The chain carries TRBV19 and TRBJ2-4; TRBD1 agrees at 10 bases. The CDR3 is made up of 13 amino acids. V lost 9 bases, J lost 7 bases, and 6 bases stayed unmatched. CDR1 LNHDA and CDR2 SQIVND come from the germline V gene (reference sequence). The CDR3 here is CASGTGDVNIQYF. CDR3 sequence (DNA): TGTGCCAGCGGGACAGGGGATGTGAACATTCAGTACTTC.

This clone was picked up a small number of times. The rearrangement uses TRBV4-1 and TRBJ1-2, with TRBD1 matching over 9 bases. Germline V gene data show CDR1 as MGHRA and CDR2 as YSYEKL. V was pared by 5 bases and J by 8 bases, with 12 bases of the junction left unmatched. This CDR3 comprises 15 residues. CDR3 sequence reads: CASSERIQGALGYTF. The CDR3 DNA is TGCGCCAGCAGCGAAAGGATACAGGGGGCTTTAGGCTACACCTTC.

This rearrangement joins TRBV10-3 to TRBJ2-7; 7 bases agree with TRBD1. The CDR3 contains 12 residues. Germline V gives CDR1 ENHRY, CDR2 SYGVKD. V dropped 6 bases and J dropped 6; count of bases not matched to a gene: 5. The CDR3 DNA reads TGTGCCATCAGCACAGGGGAGCGCGAGCAGTACTTC. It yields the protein CAISTGEREQYF.